This T cell receptor beta chain appears in the sequencing data of a study of blood T cells in healthy people across ages. General observations from the study: When set beside aged donors, long-lived donors presented more naive CD4+ cells and higher diversity. Unsorted PBMCs blocked a conclusive comparison of naive and antigen-experienced cells.

Germline V lookup: CDR1 KGHSH, CDR2 LQKENI. The CDR3 has 16 residues. Deletions cut 5 bases from V and 5 bases from J, with 19 bases between. A J-beta primer mix and a sample-barcoded 5' primer were used in a second PCR of roughly 6 to 11 cycles. One entry per CDR3 protein, called by TCRdb with MiXCR from the 5' RACE reads. This sample yields about 570,000 distinct CDR3 sequences, of which around 27% are seen a single time; approximately 4% belongs to the top ten. A remark on this clonotype: Antigen specificity is unknown.

These data also featured in a second study, about T cells of mothers and their children.

This receptor was obtained from a boy aged 2 to 9 in good health. Sample: blood. The V gene is TRBV18, the J gene TRBJ1-5, with D possibly being TRBD1 (5 bases). DNA of the CDR3: TGTGCCAGCTCAAAACAAGGGGTGGACCGGTATCAGCCCCAGCATTTT. This translates into CASSKQGVDRYQPQHF. The full variable domain, completed using reference TRBV18 and TRBJ1-5, is NAGVMQNPRHLVRRRGQEARLRCSPMKGHSHVYWYRQLPEEGLKFMVYLQKENIIDESGMPKERFSAEFPKEGPSILRIQQVVRGDSAAYFCASSKQGVDRYQPQHFGDGTRLSIL.